This TCR beta chain appears in the sequencing data of a study of identical twins. TCRdb reprocessed the 5' RACE reads with MiXCR, giving one entry per CDR3 protein. The sample yields about 700,000 distinct CDR3 sequences, roughly 6% seen once. The CDR3 is made up of 16 amino acids. V lost 2 bases and J lost 4; bases outside the gene matches: 9. Germline lookup yields CDR1 DFQATT and CDR2 SNEGSKA (reference sequence). The sequenced material came from naive T cells sorted from blood. This receptor was identified in a man between 18 and 29 years old in good health. The chain joins TRBV20-1 to TRBJ1-5; 9 positions agree with TRBD1. CDR3 coding DNA: TGCAGTGCTAGAAGGGACAGGGTAAATTGGAATCAGCCCCAGCATTTT. Amino acid sequence: CSARRDRVNWNQPQHF.